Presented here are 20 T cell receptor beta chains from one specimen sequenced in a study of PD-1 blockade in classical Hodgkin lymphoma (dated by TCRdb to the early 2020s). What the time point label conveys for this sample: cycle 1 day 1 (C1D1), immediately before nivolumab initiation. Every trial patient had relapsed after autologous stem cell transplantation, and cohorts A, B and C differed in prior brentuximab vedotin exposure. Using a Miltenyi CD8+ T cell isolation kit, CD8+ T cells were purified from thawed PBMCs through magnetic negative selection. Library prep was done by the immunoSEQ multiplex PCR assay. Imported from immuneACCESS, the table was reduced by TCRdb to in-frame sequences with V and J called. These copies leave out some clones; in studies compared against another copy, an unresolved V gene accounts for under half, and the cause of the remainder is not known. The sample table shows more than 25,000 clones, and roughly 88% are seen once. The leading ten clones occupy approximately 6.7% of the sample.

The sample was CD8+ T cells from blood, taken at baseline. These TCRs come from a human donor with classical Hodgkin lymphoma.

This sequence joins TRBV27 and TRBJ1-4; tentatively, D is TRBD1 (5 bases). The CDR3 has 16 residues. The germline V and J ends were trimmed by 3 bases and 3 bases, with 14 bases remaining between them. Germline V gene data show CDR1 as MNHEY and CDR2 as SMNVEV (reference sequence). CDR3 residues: CASSFSGGMANEKLFF. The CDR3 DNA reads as TGTGCCAGCAGTTTTTCGGGGGGGATGGCTAATGAAAAACTGTTTTTT.

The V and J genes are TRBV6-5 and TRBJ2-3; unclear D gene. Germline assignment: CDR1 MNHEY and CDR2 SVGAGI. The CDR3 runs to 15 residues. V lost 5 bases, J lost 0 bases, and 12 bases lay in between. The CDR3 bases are TGTGCCAGCAGTACCCGAGCGAGTAGCACAGATACGCAGTATTTT. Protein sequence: CASSTRASSTDTQYF.

Here the CDR3 reads CASSVNRDRAYEQYF. As DNA, the CDR3 is TGTGCCAGCAGCGTTAACCGGGACAGGGCCTACGAGCAGTACTTC. V usage is TRBV27 and J usage is TRBJ2-7; 9 bases are shared with TRBD1. The CDR3 length is 15 residues. Germline V lookup: CDR1 MNHEY, CDR2 SMNVEV (reference sequence). After removal of 6 bases from V and 2 bases from J, the junction contained 8 bases not matched to a gene.

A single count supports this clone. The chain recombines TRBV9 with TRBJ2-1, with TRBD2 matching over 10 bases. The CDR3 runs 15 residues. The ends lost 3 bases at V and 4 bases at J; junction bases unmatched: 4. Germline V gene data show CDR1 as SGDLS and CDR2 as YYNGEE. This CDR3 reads CASSASGGEYNEQFF. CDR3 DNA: TGTGCCAGCAGCGCTAGCGGGGGAGAATACAATGAGCAGTTCTTC.

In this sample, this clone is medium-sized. The CDR3: CASRNLGERDTGELFF. The CDR3 DNA reads TGTGCCAGCAGAAACCTTGGGGAGCGGGACACCGGGGAGCTGTTTTTT. This sequence joins TRBV27 and TRBJ2-2; a possible D gene is TRBD2 (6 bases). Per germline, CDR1 MNHEY and CDR2 SMNVEV (reference sequence). V was cut by 6 bases and J by 3 bases, with 17 bases left in between. The CDR3 has 16 amino acids.

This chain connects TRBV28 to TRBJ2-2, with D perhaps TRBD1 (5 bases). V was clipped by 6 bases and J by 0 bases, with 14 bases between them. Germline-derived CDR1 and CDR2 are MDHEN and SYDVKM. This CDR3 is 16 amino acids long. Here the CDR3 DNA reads TGTGCCAGCAGCTCGGACGGCAGGGCGAACACCGGGGAGCTGTTTTTT. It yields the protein CASSSDGRANTGELFF.

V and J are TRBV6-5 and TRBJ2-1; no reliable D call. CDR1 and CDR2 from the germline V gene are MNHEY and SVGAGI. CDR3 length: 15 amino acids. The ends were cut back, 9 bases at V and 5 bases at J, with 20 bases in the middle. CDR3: CARGRQRAVHNEQFF. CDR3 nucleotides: TGTGCCAGAGGTCGGCAAAGGGCAGTTCACAATGAGCAGTTCTTC.

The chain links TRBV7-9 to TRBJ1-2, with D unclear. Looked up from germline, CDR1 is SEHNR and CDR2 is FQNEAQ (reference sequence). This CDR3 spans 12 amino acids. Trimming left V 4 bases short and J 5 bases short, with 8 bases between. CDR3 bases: TGTGCCAGCAGCTCCCTTTATTATGGCTACACCTTC. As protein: CASSSLYYGYTF.

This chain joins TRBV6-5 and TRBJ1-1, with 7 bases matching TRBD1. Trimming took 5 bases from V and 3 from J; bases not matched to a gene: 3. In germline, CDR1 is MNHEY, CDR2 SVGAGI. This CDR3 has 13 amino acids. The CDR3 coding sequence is TGTGCCAGCAGTGGGGACAGCGACACTGAAGCTTTCTTT. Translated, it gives CASSGDSDTEAFF.

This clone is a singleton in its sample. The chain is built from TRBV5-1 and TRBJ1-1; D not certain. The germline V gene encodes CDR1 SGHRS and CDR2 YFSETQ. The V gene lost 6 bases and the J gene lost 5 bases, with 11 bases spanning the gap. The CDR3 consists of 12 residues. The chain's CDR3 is CASNPGGTEAFF. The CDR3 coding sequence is TGCGCCAGCAACCCTGGTGGGACTGAAGCTTTCTTT.

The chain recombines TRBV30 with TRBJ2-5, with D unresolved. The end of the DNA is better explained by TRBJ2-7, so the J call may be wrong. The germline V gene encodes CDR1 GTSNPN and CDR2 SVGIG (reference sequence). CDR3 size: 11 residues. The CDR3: CAGSSSYEQYF. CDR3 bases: TGTGCCGGGTCGAGCTCCTACGAGCAGTACTTC.

CDR3 loop: CASSFGGVGDPSFIPGANVLTF. CDR3 DNA sequence: TGTGCCAGCAGTTTCGGGGGGGTCGGGGACCCTTCTTTTATCCCTGGGGCCAACGTCCTGACTTTC. The V call is TRBV27, the J call TRBJ2-6; 8 positions agree with TRBD2. This CDR3 is built from 22 residues. V gave up 3 bases and J gave up 2 bases; unmatched junction bases: 21. CDR1 is MNHEY and CDR2 is SMNVEV in the germline V gene (reference sequence).

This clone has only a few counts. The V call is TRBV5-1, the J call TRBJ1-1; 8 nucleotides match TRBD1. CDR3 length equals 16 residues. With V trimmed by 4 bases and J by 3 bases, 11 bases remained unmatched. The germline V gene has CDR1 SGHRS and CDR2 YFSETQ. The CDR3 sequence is CASSPRDRLRDTEAFF. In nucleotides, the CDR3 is TGCGCCAGCAGCCCAAGGGACAGGCTTAGGGACACTGAAGCTTTCTTT.

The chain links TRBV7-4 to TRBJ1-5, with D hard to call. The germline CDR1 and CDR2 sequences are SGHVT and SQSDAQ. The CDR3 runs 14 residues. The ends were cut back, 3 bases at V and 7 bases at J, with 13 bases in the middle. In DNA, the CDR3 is TGTGCCAGCAGCTTCAAGGACCTCTGGCAGCCCCAGCATTTT. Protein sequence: CASSFKDLWQPQHF.

CDR3 nucleotide sequence: TGTGCCAGCAGCGTAGCTACCGGGGACAGGGCCAACTATGGCTACACCTTC. Amino acid sequence: CASSVATGDRANYGYTF. The chain recombines TRBV9 with TRBJ1-2; TRBD1 agrees at 9 bases. V lost 0 bases, J lost 2 bases, and 8 bases stayed unmatched. CDR1 and CDR2 from the germline V gene are SGDLS and YYNGEE. The CDR3 runs to 17 residues.

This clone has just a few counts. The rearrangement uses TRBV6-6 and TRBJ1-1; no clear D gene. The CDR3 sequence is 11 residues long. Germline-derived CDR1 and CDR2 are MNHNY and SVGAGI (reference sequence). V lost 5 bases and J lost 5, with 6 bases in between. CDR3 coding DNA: TGTGCCAGCAGTACTGGGACTGAAGCTTTCTTT. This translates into CASSTGTEAFF.

CDR3 region: CASSLRGQTASGANVLTF. The CDR3 DNA reads TGCGCCAGCAGCCTACGGGGACAGACAGCCTCTGGGGCCAACGTCCTGACTTTC. The chain links TRBV5-1 to TRBJ2-6; 7 nucleotides match TRBD1. The V gene end was trimmed by 4 bases and the J gene end by 0 bases; junction bases not matched to a gene: 10. The CDR3 spans 18 residues. Germline assignment: CDR1 SGHRS and CDR2 YFSETQ.

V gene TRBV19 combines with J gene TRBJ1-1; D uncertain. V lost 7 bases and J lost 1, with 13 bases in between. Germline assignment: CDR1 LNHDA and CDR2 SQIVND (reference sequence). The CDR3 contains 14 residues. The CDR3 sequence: CASTERSANTEAFF. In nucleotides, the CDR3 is TGTGCCAGTACCGAACGTAGTGCGAACACTGAAGCTTTCTTT.

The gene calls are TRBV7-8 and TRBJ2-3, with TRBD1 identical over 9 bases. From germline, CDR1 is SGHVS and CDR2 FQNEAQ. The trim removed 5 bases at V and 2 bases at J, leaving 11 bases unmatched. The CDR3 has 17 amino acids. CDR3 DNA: TGTGCCAGCAGCCCCGGGACAGGGTTCTTTCTCACAGATACGCAGTATTTT. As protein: CASSPGTGFFLTDTQYF.

For the CDR3, the DNA is TGTGCCAGCAGCTTGTCGGGACAGGGGGTGTTAGGAGCTTTCTTT. Amino acid sequence: CASSLSGQGVLGAFF. The chain links TRBV5-4 to TRBJ1-1; 11 bases fit TRBD1. There are 15 residues in the CDR3. Trimming at V came to 1 base and at J to 10 bases, leaving 9 bases not matched to a gene. Germline V CDR1 and CDR2: SGHNT, YYREEE (reference sequence).